The sequence of this TCR beta chain was determined in a study of T cells after yellow fever vaccination (dated by TCRdb to the late 2010s). About the investigation overall: The SMART-Seq v4 Ultra Low Input RNA kit was used to prepare libraries from fractions with low cell numbers. Bulk PBMC replicates and cell subsets were isolated from blood drawn at multiple timepoints before and after both primary and secondary immunization. To follow T-cell clones before and after primary and booster YFV17D yellow fever vaccination, bulk TCR alpha and beta repertoires were sequenced over time. Two healthy male donors, one aged 18 to 30 and one aged 30 to 39 years, were included in the cohort. Study-wide conclusions, independent of this receptor: Compared with the primary T-cell response, the secondary T-cell response was faster but weaker, reaching its peak on day 5 rather than on day 15. A small share of clonotypes occurred in both CD4 and CD8 compartments, likely arising from convergent recombination. After the booster, most clones that had expanded after primary vaccination were detected again (about 95% of CD4 and more than 80% of CD8), suggesting broad maintenance of memory. Computational filtering was needed because FACS-sorted repertoires could contain abundant contaminating clonotypes from the bulk population. Because the study included only two donors, the extent to which the findings can be generalized is limited.

What the treatment or condition label conveys for this sample: live attenuated yellow fever vaccine strain. A standard Ficoll-Paque protocol was used to isolate PBMCs from peripheral blood. Dynabeads CD4 and CD8 positive selection kits were used to isolate the CD4 and CD8 T-cell fractions. TriZol was used to extract RNA from bulk PBMCs, CD4 and CD8 fractions, and dextramer-positive and dextramer-negative fractions. From cysteine to phenylalanine, the CDR3 is 14 amino acids long. This entry keeps only the CDR3 DNA: 42 bases, framed from base 1. Based on the germline V gene, the CDR1 and CDR2 sequences are MDHEN and SYDVKM. The germline ends are 13 bases apart after V is trimmed by 3 bases and J by 7 bases. TCR cDNA was synthesized by 5'RACE template switching, through which a universal primer site and unique molecular identifiers were introduced. cDNA synthesis was primed from both the TCR alpha and TCR beta constant segments. Two PCR steps were used to amplify libraries, with sample barcodes and sequencing adapters being added in the second step. Sequencing of libraries was performed on Illumina HiSeq 2500 (2x100 bp) or NovaSeq (2x150 bp). As for the authors' bioinformatics: Demultiplexing of reads and collapsing into UMI consensus sequences were performed with MIGEC, and V(D)J alignment was carried out with MiXCR. Vaccine-responding clonotypes were identified with edgeR using replicate PBMC samples, with FDR below 0.01 and a log2 fold change above 5 up to day 15 being required. CD4 or CD8 identity was assigned to each bulk clonotype according to whether the clonotype was present at higher abundance in the sequenced CD4 repertoire or the sequenced CD8 repertoire. TCRdb applied fastp at Q25 and MiXCR to the public reads, then kept only in-frame beta chains. Rows are combined by CDR3 protein, so each entry shows the most common genes and DNA. These V and J calls are TCRdb output, not the study's own analysis. This sample gives about 130,000 distinct CDR3 sequences in total; just over 6.5% of them show up just once. The top ten clones comprise more than 0.6% of the sample.

This clonotype was observed at least ten times. Its antigen remains undetermined. Base qualities are not provided; no much larger clone lies one nucleotide away. The receptor was isolated from a man aged 30 to 39 who received the YFV17D yellow fever vaccine. Sequenced here: CD4+ T cells sorted from PBMCs, sampled 10 days after the yellow fever booster vaccination. The sequence joins TRBV28 to TRBJ1-5; a tentative D call is TRBD1 (5 bases match). Here the CDR3 is given as CASSFFFREQPQHF. At the DNA level, the sequence is TGTGCCAGCAGTTTCTTTTTCAGGGAGCAGCCCCAGCATTTT.